This is a list of T cell receptor beta chains from one sample in a study of cytomegalovirus exposure and HLA in healthy donors. The method was immunoSEQ multiplex PCR; TCRdb's version includes in-frame clones alone and lacks a portion of them. The sample yields about 160,000 clones, around 83% seen once. The sequenced sample was PBMCs. The receptors stem from a man between 50 and 59 years old in good health and CMV-seropositive. Both conserved end residues are part of each CDR3. Each record gives: clone size, D gene, V gene, J gene, CDR3 protein, CDR3 DNA. D genes are given only for firm matches. For some rows the clone size is stated as once, few or many, or as a class when expanded; others skip it.

>.|.|TRBV7-2|TRBJ2-2
CASSLVGNTGELFF
TGTGCCAGCAGCTTAGTCGGGAACACCGGGGAGCTGTTTTTT
>.|.|TRBV12-5|TRBJ2-1
CASGLGTGFAYNEQFF
TGTGCTAGTGGTTTGGGAACAGGCTTCGCCTACAATGAGCAGTTCTTC
>.|TRBD2|TRBV7-6|TRBJ2-3
CASSEAGASTDTQYF
TGTGCCAGCAGCGAAGCGGGAGCTAGCACAGATACGCAGTATTTT
>.|.|TRBV7-3|TRBJ1-6
CASSLPVTTRDYNSPLHF
TGTGCCAGCAGCTTACCCGTTACAACCAGGGACTATAATTCACCCCTCCACTTT
>once|.|TRBV6-1|TRBJ2-5
CASSEARLQETQYF
TGTGCCAGCAGTGAAGCCCGTCTCCAAGAGACCCAGTACTTC
>few|TRBD2|TRBV5-1|TRBJ2-2
CASRPRQGARETSGGATNTGELFF
TGCGCCAGCAGACCCCGACAGGGGGCCAGGGAAACTAGCGGGGGGGCTACGAACACCGGGGAGCTGTTTTTT
>once|TRBD2|TRBV7-8|TRBJ2-3
CASSLVPSGSVTDTQYF
TGTGCCAGCAGCTTAGTTCCTAGCGGGAGTGTCACAGATACGCAGTATTTT
>.|.|TRBV5-4|TRBJ2-5
CASSLGGGEQETQYF
TGTGCCAGCAGCTTGGGAGGCGGGGAACAAGAGACCCAGTACTTC
>.|.|TRBV11-2|TRBJ2-1
CASSLAPGPHYEQFF
TGTGCCAGCAGCTTAGCGCCAGGGCCTCACTATGAGCAGTTCTTC
>.|TRBD1|TRBV5-5|TRBJ2-7
CASSYSDRGTYEQYF
TGTGCCAGCAGCTACTCTGACAGGGGTACCTACGAGCAGTACTTC
>.|TRBD1|TRBV5-4|TRBJ2-7
CASSRNGQGSYEQYF
TGTGCCAGCAGCCGAAACGGACAGGGTTCCTACGAGCAGTACTTC
>.|TRBD2|TRBV5-1|TRBJ2-1
CASSQKLASPINEQFF
TGCGCCAGCAGCCAAAAACTAGCGTCACCTATTAATGAGCAGTTCTTC
>.|.|TRBV19|TRBJ1-5
CASSIGGHSSNQPQHF
TGTGCCAGTAGTATAGGTGGACACTCAAGCAATCAGCCCCAGCATTTT
>.|.|TRBV2|TRBJ1-1
CASNRELNTEAFF
TGTGCCAGCAACCGGGAGTTGAACACTGAAGCTTTCTTT
>.|TRBD2|TRBV27|TRBJ2-1
CASSLIPAGESYNEQFF
TGTGCCAGCAGTTTGATTCCAGCGGGAGAGTCCTACAATGAGCAGTTCTTC
>.|TRBD2|TRBV9|TRBJ2-1
CASSVGGRAYNEQLF
TGTGCCAGCAGCGTAGGGGGGAGGGCCTACAATGAGCAGCTCTTC
>.|.|TRBV9|TRBJ2-2
CASSHGAGELFF
TGTGCCAGCAGCCACGGGGCCGGGGAGCTGTTTTTT
>.|TRBD1|TRBV6-5|TRBJ1-4
CASRPDRGQGEKLFF
TGTGCCAGCAGGCCAGACAGGGGGCAAGGTGAAAAACTGTTTTTT
>.|.|TRBV28|TRBJ1-5
CASSYTGTITQHF
TGTGCCAGCAGTTATACTGGGACAATAACCCAGCATTTT
>.|TRBD1|TRBV9|TRBJ2-7
CASSVRQGAVYEQYF
TGTGCCAGCAGCGTTCGACAGGGGGCTGTATACGAGCAGTACTTC
>.|.|TRBV6-1|TRBJ2-7
CASTLSSYEQYF
TGTGCCAGCACTTTGAGCTCCTACGAGCAGTACTTC
>.|TRBD1|TRBV9|TRBJ1-1
CASSVDRGTEAFF
TGTGCCAGCAGCGTAGACAGGGGGACTGAAGCTTTCTTT
>.|TRBD2|TRBV7-3|TRBJ2-2
CAWLAGDTGELFF
TGTGCCTGGCTAGCGGGGGACACCGGGGAGCTGTTTTTT